This record looks at one T cell receptor beta chain sequence and its context. Its matching antigen is unknown. Trimming took 3 bases from V and 3 from J, leaving 14 bases between them. Germline values: CDR1 SGDLS, CDR2 YYNGEE. The CDR3 totals 15 residues. Since all of the isolated RNA was reverse transcribed, expressed TCRB transcripts were what got sequenced. Some clones are missing from TCRdb's copy, which holds only in-frame ones; the method was immunoSEQ multiplex PCR. The sample yields about 38,000 clones, around 60% seen once. The data are from a study of beta chain features in type 1 diabetes. General observations from the study: cDNA-based sequencing might over-represent cells highly expressing TCR. In all four CD4+ subsets, TCRB CDR3 length was significantly, moderately reduced in type 1 diabetes.

This TCR was sampled from a woman in her twenties or thirties in good health. The chain uses TRBV9 and TRBJ2-3; D may be TRBD2 (5 bases). The sample comprised Tregs from blood. CDR3 sequence reads: CASSAGWGSTDTQYF. In nucleotides, the CDR3 is TGTGCCAGCAGCGCGGGGTGGGGATCGACAGATACGCAGTATTTT.